Only one count was recorded for the clone carrying this T cell receptor beta chain. Its specificity is not known. As for the donors, each was a healthy bone marrow donor. The PCR had 60 Vbeta and 13 Jbeta primers. Libraries were prepared by immunoSEQ multiplex PCR; TCRdb keeps only in-frame clonotypes and omits some of them. The sample lists approximately 150,000 clones; 84% were seen once. The sample originates from a study of cytomegalovirus exposure and HLA in healthy donors. Findings of the study overall: Among donors in an Asian-associated ancestry cluster, a later analysis reportedly found fewer N-insertions than the roughly 610-donor mean.

V shed 0 bases and J shed 5 bases, with 8 bases lying between them. The V gene's germline CDR1 is SGDLS and CDR2 YYNGEE. This CDR3 is built from 13 residues. V usage is TRBV9 and J usage is TRBJ2-5; no firm D call. This receptor was identified in a man under 40 in good health and CMV-seronegative. The sequencing input was PBMCs. The CDR3 coding sequence is TGTGCCAGCAGCGTAGGAGGCTGGGAGACCCAGTACTTC. Protein sequence: CASSVGGWETQYF. The full variable domain, in which reference TRBV9 and TRBJ2-5 provide the parts outside the CDR3, is DSGVTQTPKHLITATGQRVTLRCSPRSGDLSVYWYQQSLDQGLQFLIQYYNGEERAKGNILERFSAQQFPDLHSELNLSSLELGDSALYFCASSVGGWETQYFGPGTRLLVL.